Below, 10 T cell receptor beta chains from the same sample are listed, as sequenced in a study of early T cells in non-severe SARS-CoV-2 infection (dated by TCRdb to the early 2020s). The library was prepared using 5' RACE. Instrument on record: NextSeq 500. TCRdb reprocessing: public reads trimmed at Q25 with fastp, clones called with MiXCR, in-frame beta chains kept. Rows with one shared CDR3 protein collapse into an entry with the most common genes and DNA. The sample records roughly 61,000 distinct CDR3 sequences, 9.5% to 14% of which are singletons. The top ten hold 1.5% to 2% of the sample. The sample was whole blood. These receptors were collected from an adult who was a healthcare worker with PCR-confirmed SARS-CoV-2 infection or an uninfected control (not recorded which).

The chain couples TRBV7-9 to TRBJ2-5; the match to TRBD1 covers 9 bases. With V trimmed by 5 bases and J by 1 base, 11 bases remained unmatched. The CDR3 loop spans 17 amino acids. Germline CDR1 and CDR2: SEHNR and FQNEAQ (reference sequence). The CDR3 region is CASSHPRGTGSQETQYF. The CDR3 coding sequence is TGTGCCAGCAGCCACCCTCGCGGGACAGGGAGCCAAGAGACCCAGTACTTC.

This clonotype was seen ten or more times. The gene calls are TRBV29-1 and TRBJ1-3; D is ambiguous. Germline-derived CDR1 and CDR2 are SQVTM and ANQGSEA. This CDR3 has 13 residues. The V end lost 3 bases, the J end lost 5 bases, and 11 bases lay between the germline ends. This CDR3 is CSVEAGSRNTIYF. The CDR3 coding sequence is TGCAGCGTTGAGGCCGGCTCGAGAAACACCATATATTTT.

The CDR3 sequence is CASSLARQSYEQYF. The CDR3 nucleotides are TGTGCCAGCAGCTTAGCGCGGCAGTCCTACGAGCAGTACTTC. The chain has TRBV7-9 and TRBJ2-7, with D unresolved. Trimming cost V 0 bases and J 1 base, with 7 bases left between them. Per the germline V gene, CDR1 is SEHNR and CDR2 is FQNEAQ (reference sequence). This CDR3 is 14 amino acids long.

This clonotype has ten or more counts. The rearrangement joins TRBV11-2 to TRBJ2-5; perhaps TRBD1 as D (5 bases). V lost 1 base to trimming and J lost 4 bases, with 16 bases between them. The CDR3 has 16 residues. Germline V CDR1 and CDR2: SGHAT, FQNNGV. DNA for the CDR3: TGTGCCAGCAGCTTAGCGTTTGGGGCAGTCGGAGAGACCCAGTACTTC. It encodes CASSLAFGAVGETQYF.

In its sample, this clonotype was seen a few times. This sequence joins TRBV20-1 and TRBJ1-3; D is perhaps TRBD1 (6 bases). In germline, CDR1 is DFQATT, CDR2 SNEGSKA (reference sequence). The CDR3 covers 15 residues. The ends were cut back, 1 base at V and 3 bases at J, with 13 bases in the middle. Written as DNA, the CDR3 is TGCAGTGCTAGAGCCCTCCAGGGGAGTGGAAACACCATATATTTT. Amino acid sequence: CSARALQGSGNTIYF.

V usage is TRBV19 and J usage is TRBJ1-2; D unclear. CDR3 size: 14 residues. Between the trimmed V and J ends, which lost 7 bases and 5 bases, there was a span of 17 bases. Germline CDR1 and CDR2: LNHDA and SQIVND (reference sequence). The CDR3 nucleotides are TGTGCCAGTACCCACGGCACTCTAGGGTATGGCTACACCTTC. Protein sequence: CASTHGTLGYGYTF.

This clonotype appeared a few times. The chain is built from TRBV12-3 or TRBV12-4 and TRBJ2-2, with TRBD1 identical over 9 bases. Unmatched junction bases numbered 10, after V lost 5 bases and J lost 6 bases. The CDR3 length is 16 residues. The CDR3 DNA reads TGTGCCAGCAGTCTCGGGACAGGGCGTAGGGCCGGGGAGCTGTTTTTT. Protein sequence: CASSLGTGRRAGELFF.

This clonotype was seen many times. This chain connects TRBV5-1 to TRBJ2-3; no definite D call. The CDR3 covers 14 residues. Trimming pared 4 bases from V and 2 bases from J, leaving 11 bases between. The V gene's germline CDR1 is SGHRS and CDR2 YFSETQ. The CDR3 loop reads CASSRAQDTDTQYF. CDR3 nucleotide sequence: TGCGCCAGCAGCAGGGCGCAGGACACAGATACGCAGTATTTT.

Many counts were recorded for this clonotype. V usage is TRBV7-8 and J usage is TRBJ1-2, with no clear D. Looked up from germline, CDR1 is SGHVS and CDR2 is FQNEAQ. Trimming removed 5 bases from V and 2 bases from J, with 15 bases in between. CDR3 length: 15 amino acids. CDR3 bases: TGTGCCAGCAGCCCGTGGAGGGCACGCAACTATGGCTACACCTTC. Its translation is CASSPWRARNYGYTF.

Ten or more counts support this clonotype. The CDR3 region is CSARDESTGLNTEAFF. In DNA form, the CDR3 reads TGCAGTGCTAGAGATGAGAGCACAGGGTTGAACACTGAAGCTTTCTTT. The genes are TRBV20-1 and TRBJ1-1, with TRBD1 as a possible D gene (6 bases). The CDR3 has 16 residues. Germline CDR1 DFQATT, CDR2 SNEGSKA (reference sequence). V lost 0 bases, J lost 0 bases, and 14 bases lay in between.